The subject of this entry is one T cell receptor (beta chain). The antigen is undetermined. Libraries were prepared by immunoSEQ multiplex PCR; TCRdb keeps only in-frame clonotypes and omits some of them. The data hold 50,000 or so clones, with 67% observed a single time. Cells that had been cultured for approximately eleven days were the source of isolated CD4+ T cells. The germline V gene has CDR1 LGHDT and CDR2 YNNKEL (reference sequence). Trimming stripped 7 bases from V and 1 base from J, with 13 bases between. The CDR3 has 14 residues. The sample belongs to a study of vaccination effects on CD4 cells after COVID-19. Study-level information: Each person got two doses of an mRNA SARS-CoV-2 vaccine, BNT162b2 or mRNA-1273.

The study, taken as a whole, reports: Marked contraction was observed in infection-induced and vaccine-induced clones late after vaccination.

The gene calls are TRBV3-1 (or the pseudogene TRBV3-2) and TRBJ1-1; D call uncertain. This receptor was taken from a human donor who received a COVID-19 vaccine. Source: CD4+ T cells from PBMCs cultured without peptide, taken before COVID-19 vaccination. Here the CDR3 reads CASTNGGGNTEAFF. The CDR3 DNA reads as TGTGCCAGCACCAACGGTGGAGGGAACACTGAAGCTTTCTTT.